This T cell receptor beta chain was observed in a study of identical twins. General study results and limits: Invariant T cells like MAIT and iNKT could partly confound the zero-insertion analyses.

Each CDR3 protein gets one entry after TCRdb re-called the 5' RACE reads with MiXCR. The profile shows around 530,000 distinct CDR3 sequences, approximately 14% of them singletons. The CDR3 totals 11 residues. V was pared by 5 bases and J by 9 bases, with 10 bases between. Germline V CDR1 and CDR2: SGHAT, FQNNGV. This clonotype was seen more than once but under ten times. Its specificity is not known. This sample also belongs to another study, concerning yellow fever vaccine responses in identical twins. As that study records: Twins' vaccine T cell responses reportedly seemed partly convergent and partly personalized.

The receptor's source is a young woman in good health. V is TRBV11-2 and J is TRBJ2-5, with a possible D match to TRBD1 (5 bases). The specimen sequenced was CD4+ T cells sorted from blood. This chain's CDR3 is CASSQKGAQYF. As DNA, the CDR3 is TGTGCCAGCAGCCAAAAAGGGGCCCAGTACTTC.